This passage covers 31 T cell receptor beta chains from one sample sequenced in a study of blood T cell repertoires in COVID-19. Clones were sequenced by immunoSEQ multiplex PCR, and TCRdb holds only the in-frame ones, with some missing. Of 210,000 or so clones listed, 78% are singletons. The specimen sequenced was peripheral blood. The receptors were sampled from a woman older than 75 with active or convalescent COVID-19.

The chain has TRBV6-5 and TRBJ1-3; no reliable D call. V was pared by 6 bases and J by 2 bases, with 8 bases between. Germline V gene lookup returns CDR1 MNHEY and CDR2 SVGAGI. This CDR3 is built from 13 residues. The CDR3 DNA follows: TGTGCCAGCAGCACACAGACTGGAAACACCATATATTTT. Translated: CASSTQTGNTIYF.

V usage is TRBV10-2 and J usage is TRBJ1-6, with D tentatively TRBD1 (6 bases). Trimming took 2 bases from V and 0 from J, leaving 17 bases between them. The length of the CDR3 is 19 residues. Germline-derived CDR1 and CDR2 are WSHSY and SAAADI. DNA of the CDR3: TGCGCCAGCAGTGAGCTGACAGGCGGCCCTAGCTCCTATAATTCACCCCTCCACTTT. This codes for CASSELTGGPSSYNSPLHF.

The chain couples TRBV9 to TRBJ2-3; TRBD1 aligns across 7 bases. Looked up from germline, CDR1 is SGDLS and CDR2 is YYNGEE. This CDR3 has 15 amino acids. Germline trimming cut 3 bases from V and 1 base from J; bases unmatched to any gene: 5. CDR3 nucleotides: TGTGCCAGCAGCGGGGGTCAGGGGGGCACAGATACGCAGTATTTT. As protein: CASSGGQGGTDTQYF.

The rearrangement joins TRBV19 to TRBJ1-5; maybe TRBD1 (5 bases). V was shortened by 7 bases and J by 7 bases, with 17 bases between the two germline ends. The CDR3 loop spans 14 amino acids. Germline V gene data show CDR1 as LNHDA and CDR2 as SQIVND (reference sequence). The CDR3 loop is CASTAGREEQPQHF. The CDR3 region has the DNA TGTGCCAGTACGGCAGGGCGGGAGGAACAGCCCCAGCATTTT.

This sequence joins TRBV28 and TRBJ1-6; 9 bases line up with TRBD1. This CDR3 has 14 residues. Germline values: CDR1 MDHEN, CDR2 SYDVKM. J lost 9 bases, V lost 7 bases, and 7 bases had no gene match. Here the CDR3 reads CASTRDRAGSPLHF. The CDR3 coding sequence is TGTGCCAGCACCCGGGACAGGGCTGGTTCACCCCTCCACTTT.

V is TRBV7-2 and J is TRBJ2-7; 13 nucleotides line up with TRBD2. The V gene's germline CDR1 is SGHTA and CDR2 FQGNSA. The CDR3 loop spans 15 amino acids. Trimming at V came to 7 bases and at J to 2 bases, leaving 5 bases not matched to a gene. CDR3 coding DNA: TGTGCCAGCAAACCTACTAGCGGGGGGGCCTACGAGCAGTACTTC. Translating gives CASKPTSGGAYEQYF. The full variable domain, with the rest looked up from reference TRBV7-2 and TRBJ2-7, is GAGVSQSPSNKVTEKGKDVELRCDPISGHTALYWYRQSLGQGLEFLIYFQGNSAPDKSGLPSDRFSAERTGGSVSTLTIQRTQQEDSAVYLCASKPTSGGAYEQYFGPGTRLTVT.

V is TRBV4-1 and J is TRBJ2-5; 8 nucleotides agree with TRBD1. The trim removed 1 base at V and 4 bases at J, leaving 8 bases unmatched. CDR3 size: 16 residues. Germline V gives CDR1 MGHRA, CDR2 YSYEKL. This CDR3 reads CASSQGRQGTGETQYF. CDR3 DNA sequence: TGCGCCAGCAGCCAAGGACGACAGGGGACAGGAGAGACCCAGTACTTC.

The chain employs TRBV7-9 and TRBJ2-7; weak D call: TRBD2 (6 bases). V was clipped by 2 bases and J by 0 bases, with 20 bases between them. Per germline, CDR1 SEHNR and CDR2 FQNEAQ (reference sequence). The CDR3 spans 18 residues. CDR3 in DNA: TGTGCCAGCAGCTTAAGTCCGGGGTCCATCGGGAGCTCCTACGAGCAGTACTTC. This codes for CASSLSPGSIGSSYEQYF.

V usage is TRBV28 and J usage is TRBJ1-2; D might be TRBD1 (6 bases). Trimming took off 4 bases at V and 4 bases at J, with 13 bases between the two ends. Germline V gene sequence: CDR1 MDHEN, CDR2 SYDVKM. CDR3 length: 14 residues. The CDR3 loop reads CASSSPTGIYGYTF. The CDR3 DNA is TGTGCCAGCAGTTCACCTACAGGGATCTATGGCTACACCTTC.

The chain is built from TRBV1 and TRBJ2-5; the table's D call of TRBD2 was not tested on the DNA. TRBV1 is a pseudogene. CDR3 length: 17 amino acids. The CDR3 protein is CTSSRLSGGAIKKTQYF. The CDR3 coding sequence is TGCACCAGCAGCCGACTTAGCGGGGGGGCCATTAAGAAGACCCAGTACTTC.

CDR3 DNA sequence: TGTGCCAGCAGCCTCTCCGGGACAGGGATAACCGGGGAGCTGTTTTTT. It is translated as CASSLSGTGITGELFF. V and J are TRBV5-4 and TRBJ2-2, with 9 bases matching TRBD1. After removal of 4 bases from V and 5 bases from J, the junction contained 9 bases not matched to a gene. Germline-derived CDR1 and CDR2 are SGHNT and YYREEE (reference sequence). There are 16 residues in the CDR3.

The chain combines TRBV5-1 with TRBJ2-7; 7 nucleotides agree with TRBD1. After removal of 4 bases from V and 4 bases from J, the junction contained 14 bases not matched to a gene. Germline V lookup: CDR1 SGHRS, CDR2 YFSETQ. The CDR3 totals 16 residues. The chain's CDR3 is CASSLAPGTDFYEQYF. The DNA of the CDR3 is TGCGCCAGCAGCCTGGCCCCCGGGACAGATTTTTACGAGCAGTACTTC.

V usage is TRBV5-1 and J usage is TRBJ1-1, with a weak D call TRBD1 (6 bases). V lost 4 bases and J lost 0, with 13 bases in between. The CDR3 covers 15 residues. The germline V gene encodes CDR1 SGHRS and CDR2 YFSETQ. CDR3 loop: CASSTTGDMNTEAFF. The DNA of the CDR3 is TGCGCCAGCAGCACGACAGGAGACATGAACACTGAAGCTTTCTTT. Together with reference TRBV5-1 and TRBJ1-1, the CDR3 gives the full variable domain: KAGVTQTPRYLIKTRGQQVTLSCSPISGHRSVSWYQQTPGQGLQFLFEYFSETQRNKGNFPGRFSGRQFSNSRSEMNVSTLELGDSALYLCASSTTGDMNTEAFFGQGTRLTVV.

This chain links TRBV11-2 with TRBJ1-5; D might be TRBD1 (6 bases). The CDR3 totals 19 residues. Germline V gene sequence: CDR1 SGHAT, CDR2 FQNNGV. V dropped 1 base and J dropped 0 bases, with 19 bases sitting between them. CDR3 loop: CASSLGITGSGYSNQPQHF. The CDR3 DNA is TGTGCCAGCAGCTTAGGGATAACAGGGTCTGGGTATAGCAATCAGCCCCAGCATTTT.

The genes are TRBV5-4 and TRBJ1-6; 7 bases align to TRBD1. The V and J ends lost 3 bases and 7 bases, in that order; junction bases with no gene match: 4. There are 14 residues in the CDR3. Germline V gene sequence: CDR1 SGHNT, CDR2 YYREEE (reference sequence). The DNA for the CDR3 is TGTGCCAGCAGCTATACAGGGGTGAATTCACCCCTCCACTTT. It codes for CASSYTGVNSPLHF.

This chain joins TRBV2 and TRBJ2-3; 7 bases line up with TRBD2. CDR3 size: 15 residues. Per germline, CDR1 SNHLY and CDR2 FYNNEI. After removal of 3 bases from V and 1 base from J, the junction contained 4 bases not matched to a gene. In nucleotides, the CDR3 is TGTGCCAGCAGTGAGCGGGGGTCTGGCACAGATACGCAGTATTTT. It codes for CASSERGSGTDTQYF.

This clone was observed a single time. V usage is TRBV27 and J usage is TRBJ1-2, with 7 bases lining up with TRBD1. The CDR3 loop spans 15 amino acids. Germline values: CDR1 MNHEY, CDR2 SMNVEV (reference sequence). With V trimmed by 5 bases and J by 8 bases, 14 bases remained unmatched. The CDR3 sequence is CASSTRQGPEDGYTF. The CDR3 region has the DNA TGTGCCAGCAGTACCAGACAGGGCCCTGAGGACGGCTACACCTTC.

This chain uses TRBV19 with TRBJ2-6, with 7 positions matching TRBD1. V shed 4 bases, J shed 1 base, and the junction held 7 bases outside the gene matches. Germline loops: CDR1 LNHDA, CDR2 SQIVND (reference sequence). The CDR3 covers 17 residues. Written as DNA, the CDR3 is TGTGCCAGTAGTACGACAGGGAGTCGTTCTGGGGCCAACGTCCTGACTTTC. This gives the protein CASSTTGSRSGANVLTF.

The V gene is TRBV5-6, the J gene TRBJ2-2, with D possibly TRBD2 on 6 matching bases. The germline CDR1 and CDR2 sequences are SGHDT and YYEEEE. The CDR3 extends over 17 amino acids. The V and J ends lost 2 bases and 4 bases respectively, with 18 bases between them. DNA for the CDR3: TGTGCCAGCAGCTTAGCTTTTCCGGGAGTGAGCACCGGGGAGCTGTTTTTT. Protein: CASSLAFPGVSTGELFF.

J is TRBJ2-7 and V is TRBV4-2, with D unresolved. V lost 0 bases to trimming and J lost 3 bases, with 9 bases between them. The CDR3 has 14 residues. Germline V gene sequence: CDR1 LGHNA, CDR2 YNFKEQ. CDR3: CASSQDSGRYEQYF. CDR3 nucleotides: TGTGCCAGCAGCCAAGATTCGGGTCGCTACGAGCAGTACTTC.

V is TRBV28 and J is TRBJ1-4, with unresolved D. This CDR3 comprises 11 residues. Trimming took 4 bases from V and 9 from J, leaving 6 bases between them. Per germline, CDR1 MDHEN and CDR2 SYDVKM. CDR3 in DNA: TGTGCCAGCAGTTCAATTCAAAAACTGTTTTTT. Amino acid sequence: CASSSIQKLFF.

The chain uses TRBV27 and TRBJ2-1, with 10 bases lining up with TRBD2. Germline-derived CDR1 and CDR2 are MNHEY and SMNVEV (reference sequence). The CDR3 length is 14 residues. V was pared by 6 bases and J by 6 bases, with 5 bases of the junction left unmatched. The CDR3 DNA is TGTGCCAGCAGGCCAAGCGGGGGGGCCAATGAGCAGTTCTTC. It codes for CASRPSGGANEQFF.

The chain is built from TRBV19 and TRBJ2-5; 9 bases fit TRBD1. V lost 9 bases and J lost 5; bases outside the gene matches: 10. The CDR3 contains 14 residues. The germline V gene has CDR1 LNHDA and CDR2 SQIVND (reference sequence). In nucleotides, the CDR3 is TGTGCCAGCCACTCCGGGACAGGGATGGAGACCCAGTACTTC. This translates into CASHSGTGMETQYF.

V usage is TRBV9 and J usage is TRBJ2-3, with 9 nucleotides matching TRBD2. CDR3 length: 18 amino acids. The V gene end was trimmed by 0 bases and the J gene end by 3 bases; junction bases not matched to a gene: 11. CDR1 SGDLS and CDR2 YYNGEE come from the germline V gene. The CDR3 DNA is TGTGCCAGCAGCGTAGAGTGGCGGGGGGGCTTAAGTACAGATACGCAGTATTTT. Translation: CASSVEWRGGLSTDTQYF.

CDR3 bases: TGCAGCGTAGACCTTAGCGTGGGCTCCTACGAGCAGTACTTC. Translating it yields CSVDLSVGSYEQYF. The chain uses TRBV29-1 and TRBJ2-7; maybe TRBD2 (5 bases). Deletions cut 6 bases from V and 0 bases from J, with 15 bases between. The CDR3 covers 14 residues. Germline assignment: CDR1 SQVTM and CDR2 ANQGSEA.

The gene calls are TRBV24-1 and TRBJ1-6; 8 bases map to TRBD1. Trimming removed 10 bases from V and 8 bases from J; junction bases left unmatched: 15. This CDR3 comprises 16 residues. In germline, CDR1 is KGHDR, CDR2 SFDVKD. In nucleotides, the CDR3 is TGTGCCACTTACCCGCGGGGGACAGGCCGGGATTCACCCCTCCACTTT. It encodes CATYPRGTGRDSPLHF.

V usage is TRBV19 and J usage is TRBJ1-3, with D hard to call. Germline CDR1 and CDR2: LNHDA and SQIVND (reference sequence). This CDR3 is 14 amino acids long. The V and J ends lost 10 bases and 1 base respectively, with 14 bases between them. The CDR3 here is CATAPQASGNTIYF. CDR3 nucleotide sequence: TGTGCCACTGCGCCTCAAGCTTCTGGAAACACCATATATTTT.

The V gene is TRBV12-3 or TRBV12-4, the J gene TRBJ1-6; D not resolved. Trimming shortened V by 5 bases and J by 9 bases, and 11 bases separated the two germline ends. This CDR3 comprises 13 residues. CDR3 DNA: TGTGCCAGCAGTACCACGGGTGGTTCACCCCTCCACTTT. Its translation: CASSTTGGSPLHF.

The count of this clone is one. The chain is built from TRBV19 and TRBJ1-2; 8 bases agree with TRBD1. V lost 6 bases, J lost 8 bases, and 5 bases stayed unmatched. Germline V gene lookup returns CDR1 LNHDA and CDR2 SQIVND (reference sequence). There are 12 residues in the CDR3. The CDR3 sequence: CASRDRASGYTF. The CDR3 nucleotides read TGTGCCAGTAGGGACAGGGCTAGCGGCTACACCTTC.

V usage is TRBV2 and J usage is TRBJ2-1; D perhaps matches TRBD2 (5 bases). The CDR3 runs 16 residues. V dropped 3 bases and J dropped 0 bases, with 12 bases sitting between them. Germline assignment: CDR1 SNHLY and CDR2 FYNNEI. The CDR3 DNA reads as TGTGCCAGCAGTGATCCAAGCGGCGGCTCCTACAATGAGCAGTTCTTC. Its translation: CASSDPSGGSYNEQFF.

Of note for this clone: Other DNA sequences in this sample translate to the same CDR3. This sequence joins TRBV10-3 and TRBJ1-1; 7 bases line up with TRBD1. Per germline, CDR1 ENHRY and CDR2 SYGVKD. After removal of 6 bases from V and 11 bases from J, the junction contained 15 bases not matched to a gene. The CDR3 has 14 residues. CDR3 protein: CAIREGASRGSAFF. The CDR3 bases are TGTGCCATCAGGGAGGGGGCGAGTCGGGGGAGCGCTTTCTTT.